This section outlines one TCR beta chain sequence together with its context. This clone has only one observation. The antigen it binds to is not known. Base qualities are missing; no much larger clone stands one base away. The CDR3, from cysteine to phenylalanine, totals 13 residues. The read is trimmed to its CDR3 DNA, 39 bases read in frame from base 1. CDR1 SGHTA and CDR2 FQGNSA were looked up in the germline V gene. For this chain, trimming is 3 bases at the V end and 5 bases at the J end, and the number of junction bases without a gene match is 2. The sample comes from a study of technical replicates of blood from several donors (dated by TCRdb to about 2017). The protocol used for the library was the immunoSEQ multiplex PCR assay. Drawn from immuneACCESS, this table holds only the in-frame rearrangements with V and J called that TCRdb kept. Clones are partly lost; checked studies trace under half to an unresolved V gene and leave the rest unexplained. Here the sample has 85,000 to 100,000 clones; around 95% occur a single time. The top ten constitute more than 0.2% of the sample.

The chain was built from TRBV7-2 and TRBJ2-7; a stretch of 9 junction bases matches TRBD1. The sequencing input was T cells isolated from PBMCs. The receptor's source is a human donor in good health. The CDR3 protein is CASSLGQGNEQYF. The DNA sequence follows: TGTGCCAGCAGCTTGGGACAGGGTAACGAGCAGTACTTC.